Presented here are 26 T cell receptor beta chains from one specimen sequenced in a study of technical replicates of blood from a handful of donors (dated by TCRdb to the late 2010s). Preparation of the library involved the immunoSEQ multiplex PCR assay. TCRdb re-hosts the immuneACCESS table, in-frame sequences only. Its copies lack some clones; in the studies checked, an unresolved V gene accounts for under half of them, and the cause for the rest is not known. Here the sample has over 80,000 clones; 90% to 97% occur a single time. The ten largest make up about 0.39% of the sample. Sequencing used T cells isolated from PBMCs. Every receptor here comes from a human donor in good health.

This clone was seen ten or more times. The gene calls are TRBV19 and TRBJ1-1; 10 positions match TRBD1. The CDR3 covers 16 residues. V shed 1 base and J 3 bases; nucleotides not matched to a gene: 5. The germline V gene encodes CDR1 LNHDA and CDR2 SQIVND (reference sequence). The CDR3 DNA sequence: TGTGCCAGTAGTATAGGACAGGGGGCATTATACACTGAAGCTTTCTTT. This translates into CASSIGQGALYTEAFF.

The chain joins TRBV25-1 to TRBJ2-5; D possibly corresponds to TRBD2 (5 bases). The length of the CDR3 is 11 residues. From germline, CDR1 is MGHDK and CDR2 SYGVNS. The V end was cut by 8 bases, the J end by 1 base, with 5 bases between. CDR3 region: CASGSQETQYF. The CDR3 region has the DNA TGTGCCAGCGGGAGCCAAGAGACCCAGTACTTC.

The chain carries TRBV7-3 and TRBJ2-3; TRBD1 is a possible D gene (7 bases). V was cut by 7 bases and J by 4 bases, with 21 bases left in between. Germline values: CDR1 SGHTA, CDR2 FQGTGA. There are 16 residues in the CDR3. Written as DNA, the CDR3 is TGTGCCAGCACCATCCAGGGGGGTCACCAACCAGATACGCAGTATTTT. The encoded protein is CASTIQGGHQPDTQYF.

V is TRBV5-4 and J is TRBJ2-1; 10 nucleotides line up with TRBD1. Germline-derived CDR1 and CDR2 are SGHNT and YYREEE (reference sequence). V lost 0 bases to trimming and J lost 7 bases; unmatched junction nucleotides: 7. CDR3 length equals 16 residues. The CDR3 protein is CASSLGVTGGSNEQFF. DNA for the CDR3: TGTGCCAGCAGCTTGGGCGTGACAGGGGGCTCGAATGAGCAGTTCTTC.

The genes are TRBV28 and TRBJ2-7; D gene unclear. The CDR3 is 13 residues long. Germline V gene lookup returns CDR1 MDHEN and CDR2 SYDVKM. Between the trimmed V and J ends, which lost 6 bases and 7 bases, there was a span of 16 bases. CDR3: CASSPITSEEQYF. CDR3 DNA: TGTGCCAGCAGCCCGATTACTTCTGAGGAGCAGTACTTC.

The rearrangement uses TRBV9 and TRBJ2-7; D call uncertain. The CDR3 has 12 amino acids. Germline loops: CDR1 SGDLS, CDR2 YYNGEE. V lost 0 bases and J lost 5, with 6 bases in between. Written as DNA, the CDR3 is TGTGCCAGCAGCGTAGCAGGCGACGAGCAGTACTTC. It codes for CASSVAGDEQYF.

This chain uses TRBV7-2 with TRBJ1-1; the match to TRBD1 covers 11 bases. The J segment lost 5 bases and the V segment lost 6 bases, leaving 8 bases of the junction unmatched. Per germline, CDR1 SGHTA and CDR2 FQGNSA. The CDR3 length is 15 residues. The CDR3 loop is CASSTGTGGSTEAFF. The CDR3 DNA follows: TGTGCCAGCAGTACCGGGACAGGGGGATCAACTGAAGCTTTCTTT.

The gene calls are TRBV29-1 and TRBJ2-7, with a tentative D call TRBD1 (6 bases). The CDR3 contains 13 residues. Germline CDR1 and CDR2: SQVTM and ANQGSEA. V gave up 4 bases and J gave up 3 bases, with 13 bases separating them. The CDR3: CSVGQVGDYEQYF. CDR3 coding DNA: TGCAGCGTTGGACAGGTCGGGGACTACGAGCAGTACTTC.

The table lists this clone with a count of one. J is TRBJ1-1 and V is TRBV9; D possibly corresponds to TRBD1 (5 bases). The V end was cut by 0 bases, the J end by 3 bases, with 6 bases between. The length of the CDR3 is 13 residues. Germline V gives CDR1 SGDLS, CDR2 YYNGEE. The CDR3 sequence: CASSVGQYTEAFF. The CDR3 nucleotides read TGTGCCAGCAGCGTAGGACAGTACACTGAAGCTTTCTTT.

The chain joins TRBV6-5 to TRBJ2-7, with a weak D call TRBD1 (6 bases). Germline-derived CDR1 and CDR2 are MNHEY and SVGAGI. The CDR3 has 14 amino acids. The V gene lost 5 bases and the J gene lost 2 bases, with 13 bases spanning the gap. In nucleotides, the CDR3 is TGTGCCAGCAGTCCAGACAGGTTTACCTACGAGCAGTACTTC. It specifies CASSPDRFTYEQYF.

The chain employs TRBV11-2 and TRBJ2-3, with D hard to call. V lost 1 base to trimming and J lost 0 bases, with 5 bases between them. CDR3 length: 14 amino acids. CDR1 is SGHAT, CDR2 FQNNGV, per germline. The CDR3 DNA sequence: TGTGCCAGCAGCTTAGGCGGCAGCACAGATACGCAGTATTTT. Translating gives CASSLGGSTDTQYF.

The V call is TRBV7-3, the J call TRBJ1-1; D call uncertain. CDR3 length: 13 residues. Germline lookup yields CDR1 SGHTA and CDR2 FQGTGA. V was shortened by 0 bases and J by 11 bases, with 13 bases between the two germline ends. The CDR3 DNA reads as TGTGCCAGCAGCTTAACGATTCAAGAGGAGGCTTTCTTT. It encodes CASSLTIQEEAFF.

The chain has TRBV6-6 and TRBJ2-7, with 7 bases that match TRBD1. Losses at the gene ends were 3 bases for V and 4 bases for J; bases not matched to a gene: 3. This CDR3 has 13 amino acids. Germline lookup yields CDR1 MNHNY and CDR2 SVGAGI (reference sequence). The CDR3 DNA reads TGTGCCAGCAGTTATGAGGGGGCATACGAGCAGTACTTC. This gives the protein CASSYEGAYEQYF.

Notes on this clone: Relative to the germline gene, one junction end is altered; a read error may explain this. The chain employs TRBV14 and TRBJ2-1; no firm D call. The CDR3 extends over 15 amino acids. Germline assignment: CDR1 SGHDN and CDR2 FVKESK. CDR3 amino acids: CASSQSRFSYNERFF. The CDR3 DNA sequence: TGTGCCAGCAGCCAAAGTCGGTTCTCCTACAATGAGCGGTTCTTC. The complete variable domain, with remaining parts taken from reference TRBV14 and TRBJ2-1, reads EAGVTQFPSHSVIEKGQTVTLRCDPISGHDNLYWYRRVMGKEIKFLLHFVKESKQDESGMPNNRFLAERTGGTYSTLKVQPAELEDSGVYFCASSQSRFSYNERFFGPGTRLTVL.

J is TRBJ2-7 and V is TRBV30; 8 positions agree with TRBD2. The germline CDR1 and CDR2 sequences are GTSNPN and SVGIG (reference sequence). This CDR3 is 15 amino acids long. Trimming at V came to 2 bases and at J to 1 base, leaving 7 bases not matched to a gene. The CDR3 sequence is CAWSKILAGSYEQYF. CDR3 sequence (DNA): TGTGCCTGGAGTAAGATCCTAGCGGGTTCCTACGAGCAGTACTTC.

This chain uses TRBV18 with TRBJ1-3; unclear D gene. Germline assignment: CDR1 KGHSH and CDR2 LQKENI. CDR3 length equals 17 residues. Trimming removed 4 bases from V and 3 bases from J, with 19 bases in between. The CDR3 protein is CASSLPGLITSGNTIYF. The CDR3 DNA follows: TGTGCCAGCTCACTCCCCGGTCTGATTACGAGTGGAAACACCATATATTTT.

The V gene is TRBV11-2, the J gene TRBJ2-3; 9 nucleotides match TRBD2. Germline CDR1 reads SGHAT; CDR2 reads FQNNGV. Trimming removed 6 bases from V and 4 bases from J; junction bases left unmatched: 5. CDR3 length equals 14 residues. CDR3 region: CASSFSGSPDTQYF. The CDR3, as DNA: TGTGCCAGCAGTTTTAGCGGGAGCCCAGATACGCAGTATTTT.

The gene calls are TRBV4-3 and TRBJ2-1; a possible D gene is TRBD2 (5 bases). V lost 0 bases and J lost 8, with 11 bases in between. CDR3 size: 14 residues. CDR1 and CDR2 from the germline V gene are LGHNA and YSLEER. CDR3 in amino acids: CASSQDPSSDEQFF. Here the CDR3 DNA reads TGCGCCAGCAGCCAAGATCCTAGCAGCGATGAGCAGTTCTTC.

The chain uses TRBV18 and TRBJ1-5; D gene uncertain. Per the germline V gene, CDR1 is KGHSH and CDR2 is LQKENI. CDR3 length: 12 residues. Trimming shortened V by 5 bases and J by 7 bases, and 9 bases separated the two germline ends. The CDR3 coding sequence is TGTGCCAGCTCATGGGCCGACCAGCCCCAGCATTTT. Protein product: CASSWADQPQHF.

The count of this clone is one. The gene calls are TRBV4-1 and TRBJ2-7; perhaps TRBD1 as D (6 bases). Germline values: CDR1 MGHRA, CDR2 YSYEKL. V lost 2 bases, J lost 2 bases, and 10 bases lay in between. The CDR3 spans 14 residues. The CDR3 region has the DNA TGCGCCAGCAGCCAACCGGGACACACCTACGAGCAGTACTTC. Its translation: CASSQPGHTYEQYF.

The rearrangement uses TRBV5-1 and TRBJ2-1, with a possible D match to TRBD1 (6 bases). V gave up 0 bases and J gave up 7 bases, with 14 bases separating them. CDR1 SGHRS and CDR2 YFSETQ come from the germline V gene. This CDR3 spans 15 amino acids. The CDR3 region is CASSLEVGGTNEQFF. The CDR3 DNA follows: TGCGCCAGCAGCTTGGAAGTAGGGGGAACGAATGAGCAGTTCTTC.

The J gene is TRBJ2-7, the V gene TRBV5-1; TRBD2 might be the D (6 bases). V lost 1 base and J lost 3, with 20 bases in between. CDR3 length: 17 residues. In germline, CDR1 is SGHRS, CDR2 YFSETQ. The DNA for the CDR3 is TGCGCCAGCAGCTTGTACCCGGACGGAGGGGCCTACTACGAGCAGTACTTC. As protein: CASSLYPDGGAYYEQYF. Filled out from reference TRBV5-1 and TRBJ2-7, the complete variable domain reads KAGVTQTPRYLIKTRGQQVTLSCSPISGHRSVSWYQQTPGQGLQFLFEYFSETQRNKGNFPGRFSGRQFSNSRSEMNVSTLELGDSALYLCASSLYPDGGAYYEQYFGPGTRLTVT.

This sequence joins TRBV27 and TRBJ2-3, with D unclear. CDR1 is MNHEY, CDR2 SMNVEV, per germline (reference sequence). V lost 1 base and J 3 bases, leaving 5 bases between the germline ends. The CDR3 extends over 13 amino acids. CDR3 DNA sequence: TGTGCCAGCAGTTTATTTATTACAGATACGCAGTATTTT. Translating it yields CASSLFITDTQYF.

This chain joins TRBV28 and TRBJ1-5; the D gene is possibly TRBD1 (6 bases). The CDR3 extends over 14 amino acids. The germline V and J ends were trimmed by 2 bases and 4 bases, with 9 bases remaining between them. Germline V gene lookup returns CDR1 MDHEN and CDR2 SYDVKM. The CDR3 region is CASSLPDRNQPQHF. The CDR3 DNA reads as TGTGCCAGCAGTTTACCCGACAGGAATCAGCCCCAGCATTTT.

This rearrangement joins TRBV9 to TRBJ2-3; 7 bases align to TRBD2. V dropped 0 bases and J dropped 2; count of bases not matched to a gene: 6. The CDR3 totals 16 residues. Germline-derived CDR1 and CDR2 are SGDLS and YYNGEE. CDR3 nucleotide sequence: TGTGCCAGCAGCGTAGAAGGCGGGGGAAACACAGATACGCAGTATTTT. Its translation is CASSVEGGGNTDTQYF.

The chain uses TRBV4-1 and TRBJ2-7; the D is unclear. The CDR3 loop spans 16 amino acids. Looked up from germline, CDR1 is MGHRA and CDR2 is YSYEKL. Trimming took off 4 bases at V and 2 bases at J, with 18 bases between the two ends. In DNA form, the CDR3 reads TGCGCCAGCAGCCCCACTTCTGCGATGTCTGCCTACGAGCAGTACTTC. Amino acid sequence: CASSPTSAMSAYEQYF.